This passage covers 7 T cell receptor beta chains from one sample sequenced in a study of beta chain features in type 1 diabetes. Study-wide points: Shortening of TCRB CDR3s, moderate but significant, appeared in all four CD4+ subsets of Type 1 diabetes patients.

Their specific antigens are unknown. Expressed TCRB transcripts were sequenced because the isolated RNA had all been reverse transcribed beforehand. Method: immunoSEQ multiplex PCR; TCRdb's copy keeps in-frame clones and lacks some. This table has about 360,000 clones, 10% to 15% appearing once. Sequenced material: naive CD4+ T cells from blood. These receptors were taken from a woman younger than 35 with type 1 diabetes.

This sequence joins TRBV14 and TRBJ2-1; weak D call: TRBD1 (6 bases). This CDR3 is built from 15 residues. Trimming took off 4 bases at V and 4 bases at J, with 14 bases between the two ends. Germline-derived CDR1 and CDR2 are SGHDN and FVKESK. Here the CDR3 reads CASSPPGTTYNEQFF. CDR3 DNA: TGTGCCAGCAGCCCACCCGGGACAACATACAATGAGCAGTTCTTC.

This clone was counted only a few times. The CDR3 DNA sequence: TGTGCCAGCAGCTTGGGTTGGGGACAAACCTACGAGCAGTACTTC. Residues: CASSLGWGQTYEQYF. The chain joins TRBV5-6 to TRBJ2-7; possible D gene TRBD1, 6 bases. Trimming removed 0 bases at V and 2 bases at J, with 12 bases between. The CDR3 extends over 15 amino acids. The germline V gene encodes CDR1 SGHDT and CDR2 YYEEEE.

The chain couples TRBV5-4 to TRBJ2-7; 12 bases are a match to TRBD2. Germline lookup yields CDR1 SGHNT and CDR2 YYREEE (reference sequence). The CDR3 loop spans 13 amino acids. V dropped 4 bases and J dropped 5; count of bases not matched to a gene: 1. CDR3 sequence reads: CASSRLAGDEQYF. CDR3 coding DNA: TGTGCCAGCAGCCGACTAGCGGGAGACGAGCAGTACTTC. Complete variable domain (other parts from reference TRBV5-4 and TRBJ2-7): ETGVTQSPTHLIKTRGQQVTLRCSSQSGHNTVSWYQQALGQGPQFIFQYYREEENGRGNFPPRFSGLQFPNYSSELNVNALELDDSALYLCASSRLAGDEQYFGPGTRLTVT.

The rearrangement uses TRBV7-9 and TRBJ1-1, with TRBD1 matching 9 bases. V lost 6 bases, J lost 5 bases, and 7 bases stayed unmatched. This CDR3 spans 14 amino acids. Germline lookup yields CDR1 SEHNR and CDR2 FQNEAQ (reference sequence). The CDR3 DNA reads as TGTGCCAGCAGGATTAACAGGGGGCAGACTGAAGCTTTCTTT. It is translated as CASRINRGQTEAFF.

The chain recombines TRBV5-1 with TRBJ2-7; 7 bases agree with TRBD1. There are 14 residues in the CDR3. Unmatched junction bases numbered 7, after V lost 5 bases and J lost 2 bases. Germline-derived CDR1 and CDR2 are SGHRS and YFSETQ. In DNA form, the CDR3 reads TGCGCCAGCAGGTTTCGACAGGGTCCCTACGAGCAGTACTTC. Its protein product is CASRFRQGPYEQYF.

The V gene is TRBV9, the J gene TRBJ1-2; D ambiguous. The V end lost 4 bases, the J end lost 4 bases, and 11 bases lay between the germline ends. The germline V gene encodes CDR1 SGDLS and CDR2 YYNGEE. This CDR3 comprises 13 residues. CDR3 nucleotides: TGTGCCAGCAGCCCCCCGGGTGGCTATGGCTACACCTTC. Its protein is CASSPPGGYGYTF. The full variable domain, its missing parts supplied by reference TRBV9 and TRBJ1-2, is DSGVTQTPKHLITATGQRVTLRCSPRSGDLSVYWYQQSLDQGLQFLIQYYNGEERAKGNILERFSAQQFPDLHSELNLSSLELGDSALYFCASSPPGGYGYTFGSGTRLTVV.

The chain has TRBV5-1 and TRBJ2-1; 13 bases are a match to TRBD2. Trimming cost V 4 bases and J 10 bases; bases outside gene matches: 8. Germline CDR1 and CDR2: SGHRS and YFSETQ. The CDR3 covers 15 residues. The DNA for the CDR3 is TGCGCCAGCAGCGCCCTCCCGGGACTAGCGGGAGAGCAGTTCTTC. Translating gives CASSALPGLAGEQFF.